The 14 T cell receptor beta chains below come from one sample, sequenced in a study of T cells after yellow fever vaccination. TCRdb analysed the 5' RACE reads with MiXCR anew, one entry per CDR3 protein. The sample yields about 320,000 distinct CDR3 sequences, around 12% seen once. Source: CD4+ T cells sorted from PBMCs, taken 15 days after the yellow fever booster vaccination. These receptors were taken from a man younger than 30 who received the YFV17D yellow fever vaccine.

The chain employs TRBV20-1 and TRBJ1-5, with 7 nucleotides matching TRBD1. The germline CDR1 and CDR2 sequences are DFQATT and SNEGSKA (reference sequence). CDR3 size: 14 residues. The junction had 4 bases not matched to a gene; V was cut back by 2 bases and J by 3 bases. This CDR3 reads CSARPDRNNQPQHF. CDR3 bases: TGCAGTGCTAGACCGGACAGGAACAATCAGCCCCAGCATTTT.

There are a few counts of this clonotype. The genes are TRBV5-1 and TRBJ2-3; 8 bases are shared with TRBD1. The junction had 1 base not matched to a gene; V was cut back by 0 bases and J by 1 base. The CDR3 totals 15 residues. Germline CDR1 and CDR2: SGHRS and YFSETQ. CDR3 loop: CASSLVGQGTDTQYF. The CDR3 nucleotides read TGCGCCAGCAGCTTGGTGGGACAGGGCACAGATACGCAGTATTTT.

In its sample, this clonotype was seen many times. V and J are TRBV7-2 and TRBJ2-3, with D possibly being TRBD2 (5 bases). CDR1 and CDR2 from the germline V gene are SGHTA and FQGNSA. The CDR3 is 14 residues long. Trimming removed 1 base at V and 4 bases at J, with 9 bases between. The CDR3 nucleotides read TGTGCCAGCAGCTTAGTTCTAGCTGCAGATACGCAGTATTTT. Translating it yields CASSLVLAADTQYF.

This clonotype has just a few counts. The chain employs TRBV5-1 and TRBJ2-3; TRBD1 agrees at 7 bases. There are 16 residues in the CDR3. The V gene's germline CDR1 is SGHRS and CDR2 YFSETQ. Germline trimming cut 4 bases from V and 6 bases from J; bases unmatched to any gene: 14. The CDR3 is CASSPGRDSVGDTQYF. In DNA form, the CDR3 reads TGCGCCAGCAGCCCAGGAAGGGACAGCGTGGGGGATACGCAGTATTTT.

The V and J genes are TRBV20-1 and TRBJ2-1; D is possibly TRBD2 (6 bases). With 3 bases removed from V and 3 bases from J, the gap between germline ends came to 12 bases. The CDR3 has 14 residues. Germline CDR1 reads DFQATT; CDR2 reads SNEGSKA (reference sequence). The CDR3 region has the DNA TGCAGTGCTAGTATAGCGGCTGACTACAATGAGCAGTTCTTC. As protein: CSASIAADYNEQFF.

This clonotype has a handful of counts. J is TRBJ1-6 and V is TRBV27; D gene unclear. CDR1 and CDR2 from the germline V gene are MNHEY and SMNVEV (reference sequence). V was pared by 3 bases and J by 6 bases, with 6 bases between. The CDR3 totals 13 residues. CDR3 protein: CASSFRVNSPLHF. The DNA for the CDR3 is TGTGCCAGCAGTTTTAGGGTTAATTCACCCCTCCACTTT.

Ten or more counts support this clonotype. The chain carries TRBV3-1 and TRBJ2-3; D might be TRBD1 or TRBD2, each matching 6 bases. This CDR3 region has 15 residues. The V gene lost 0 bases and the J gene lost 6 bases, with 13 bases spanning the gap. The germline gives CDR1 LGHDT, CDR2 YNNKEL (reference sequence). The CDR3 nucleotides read TGTGCCAGCAGCCAAGATAAGACGGGGGCTGATACGCAGTATTTT. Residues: CASSQDKTGADTQYF.

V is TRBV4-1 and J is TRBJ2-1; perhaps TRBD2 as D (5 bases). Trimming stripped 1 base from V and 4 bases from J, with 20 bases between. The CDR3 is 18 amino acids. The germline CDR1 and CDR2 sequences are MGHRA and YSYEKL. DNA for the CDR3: TGCGCCAGCAGCCAAGTCGGTCGGGTTAAGAGGGAGTACAATGAGCAGTTCTTC. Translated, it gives CASSQVGRVKREYNEQFF.

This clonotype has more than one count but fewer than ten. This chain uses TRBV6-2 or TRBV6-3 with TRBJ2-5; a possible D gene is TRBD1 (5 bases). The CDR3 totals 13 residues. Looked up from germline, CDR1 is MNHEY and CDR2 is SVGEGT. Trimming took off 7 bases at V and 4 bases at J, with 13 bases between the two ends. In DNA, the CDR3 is TGTGCCAGCACCACTGGGCAGGGAGAGACCCAGTACTTC. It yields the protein CASTTGQGETQYF.

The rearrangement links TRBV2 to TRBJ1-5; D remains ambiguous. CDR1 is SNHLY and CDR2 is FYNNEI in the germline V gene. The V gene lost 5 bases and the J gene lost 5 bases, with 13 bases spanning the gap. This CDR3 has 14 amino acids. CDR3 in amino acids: CASSLELSYQPQHF. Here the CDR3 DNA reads TGTGCCAGCAGTCTAGAGCTATCTTATCAGCCCCAGCATTTT.

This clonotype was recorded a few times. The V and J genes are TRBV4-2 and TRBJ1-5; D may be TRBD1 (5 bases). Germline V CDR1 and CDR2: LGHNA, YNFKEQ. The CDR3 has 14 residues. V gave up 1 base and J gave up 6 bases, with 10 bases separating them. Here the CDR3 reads CASSQAQGVQPQHF. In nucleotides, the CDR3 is TGTGCCAGCAGCCAAGCCCAGGGTGTTCAGCCCCAGCATTTT.

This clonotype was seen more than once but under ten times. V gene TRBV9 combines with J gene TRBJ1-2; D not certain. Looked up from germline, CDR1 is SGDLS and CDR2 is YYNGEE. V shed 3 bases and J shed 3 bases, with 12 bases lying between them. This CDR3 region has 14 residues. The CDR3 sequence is CASSAEAGDYGYTF. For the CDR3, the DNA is TGTGCCAGCAGCGCCGAGGCCGGGGACTATGGCTACACCTTC.

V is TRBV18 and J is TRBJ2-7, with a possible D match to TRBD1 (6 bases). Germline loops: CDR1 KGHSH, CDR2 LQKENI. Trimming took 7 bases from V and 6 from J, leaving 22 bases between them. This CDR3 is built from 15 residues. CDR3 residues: CASLNPQGAVVEQYF. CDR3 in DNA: TGTGCCAGCTTGAACCCACAGGGAGCTGTCGTCGAGCAGTACTTC. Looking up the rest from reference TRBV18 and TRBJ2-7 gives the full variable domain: NAGVMQNPRHLVRRRGQEARLRCSPMKGHSHVYWYRQLPEEGLKFMVYLQKENIIDESGMPKERFSAEFPKEGPSILRIQQVVRGDSAAYFCASLNPQGAVVEQYFGPGTRLTVT.

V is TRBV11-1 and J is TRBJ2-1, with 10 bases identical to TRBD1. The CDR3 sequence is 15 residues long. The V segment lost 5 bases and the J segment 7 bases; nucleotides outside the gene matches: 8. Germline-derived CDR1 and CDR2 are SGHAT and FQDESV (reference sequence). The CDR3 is CASSPRQGARNEQFF. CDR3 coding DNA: TGTGCCAGCAGCCCGCGACAGGGGGCGCGGAATGAGCAGTTCTTC.